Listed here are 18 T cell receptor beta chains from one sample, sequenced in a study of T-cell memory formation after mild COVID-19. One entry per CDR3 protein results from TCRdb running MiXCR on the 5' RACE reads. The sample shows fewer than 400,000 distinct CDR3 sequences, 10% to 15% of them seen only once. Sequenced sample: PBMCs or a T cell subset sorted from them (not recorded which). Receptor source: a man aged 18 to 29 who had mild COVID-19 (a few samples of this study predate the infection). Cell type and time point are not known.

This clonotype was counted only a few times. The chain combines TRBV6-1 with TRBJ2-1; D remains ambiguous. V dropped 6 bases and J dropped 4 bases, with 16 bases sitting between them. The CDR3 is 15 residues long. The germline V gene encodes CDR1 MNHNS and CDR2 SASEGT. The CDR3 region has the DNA TGTGCCAGCAGGCTGGAATTAGGACGTTACAATGAGCAGTTCTTC. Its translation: CASRLELGRYNEQFF.

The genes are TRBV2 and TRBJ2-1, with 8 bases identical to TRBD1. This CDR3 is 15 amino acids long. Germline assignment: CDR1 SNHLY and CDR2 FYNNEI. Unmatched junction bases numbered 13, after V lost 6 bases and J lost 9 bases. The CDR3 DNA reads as TGTGCCAGCAGGGTCCCGGGACAGGTTATGGGTGAGCAGTTCTTC. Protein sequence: CASRVPGQVMGEQFF.

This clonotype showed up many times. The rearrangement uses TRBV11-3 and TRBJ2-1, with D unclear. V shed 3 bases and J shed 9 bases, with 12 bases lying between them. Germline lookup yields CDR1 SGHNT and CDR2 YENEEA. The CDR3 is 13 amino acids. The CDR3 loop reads CASSFIPEGEQFF. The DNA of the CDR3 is TGTGCCAGCAGCTTTATCCCCGAAGGTGAGCAGTTCTTC.

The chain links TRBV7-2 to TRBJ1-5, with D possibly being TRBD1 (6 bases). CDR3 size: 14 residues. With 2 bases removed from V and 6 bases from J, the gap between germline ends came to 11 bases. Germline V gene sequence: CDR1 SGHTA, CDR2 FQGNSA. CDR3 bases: TGTGCCAGCAGCTTAAGGGGGGGCAGTCAGCCCCAGCATTTT. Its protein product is CASSLRGGSQPQHF.

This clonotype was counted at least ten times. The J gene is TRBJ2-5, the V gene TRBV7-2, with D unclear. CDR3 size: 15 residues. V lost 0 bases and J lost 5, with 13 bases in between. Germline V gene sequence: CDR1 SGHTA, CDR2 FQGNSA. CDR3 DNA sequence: TGTGCCAGCAGCTTAGCTCCGGTAGCCCCGGAGACCCAGTACTTC. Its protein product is CASSLAPVAPETQYF.

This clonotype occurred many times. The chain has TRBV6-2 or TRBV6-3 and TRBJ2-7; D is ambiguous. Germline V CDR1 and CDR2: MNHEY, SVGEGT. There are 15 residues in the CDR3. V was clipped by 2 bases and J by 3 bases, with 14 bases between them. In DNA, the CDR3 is TGTGCCAGCAGTTACGGTTCTCGACTGGGCTACGAGCAGTACGTC. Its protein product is CASSYGSRLGYEQYV.

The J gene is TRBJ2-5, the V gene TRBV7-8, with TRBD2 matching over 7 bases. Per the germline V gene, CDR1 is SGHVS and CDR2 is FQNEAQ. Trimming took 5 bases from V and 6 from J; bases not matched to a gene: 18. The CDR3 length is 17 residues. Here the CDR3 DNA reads TGTGCCAGCAGCCCACGGGGGGTCGGACAAGGCGGGAAGACCCAGTACTTC. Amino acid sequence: CASSPRGVGQGGKTQYF. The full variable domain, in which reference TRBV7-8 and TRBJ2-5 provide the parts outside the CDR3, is GAGVSQSPRYKVAKRGQDVALRCDPISGHVSLFWYQQALGQGPEFLTYFQNEAQLDKSGLPSDRFFAERPEGSVSTLKIQRTQQEDSAVYLCASSPRGVGQGGKTQYFGPGTRLLVL.

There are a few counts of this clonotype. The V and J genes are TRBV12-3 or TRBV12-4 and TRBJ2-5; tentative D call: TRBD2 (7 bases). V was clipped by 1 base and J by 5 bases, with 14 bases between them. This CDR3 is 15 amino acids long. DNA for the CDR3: TGTGCCAGCAGTTTAGTTCCGGGGGGCGTGGAGACCCAGTACTTC. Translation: CASSLVPGGVETQYF.

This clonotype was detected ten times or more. The CDR3: CASSLGSDSGELFF. The CDR3 DNA reads TGCGCCAGCAGCTTGGGGAGTGATTCCGGGGAGCTGTTTTTT. This chain joins TRBV5-1 and TRBJ2-2; D gene ambiguous. Trimming pared 0 bases from V and 6 bases from J, leaving 9 bases between. The CDR3 has 14 residues. The germline gives CDR1 SGHRS, CDR2 YFSETQ.

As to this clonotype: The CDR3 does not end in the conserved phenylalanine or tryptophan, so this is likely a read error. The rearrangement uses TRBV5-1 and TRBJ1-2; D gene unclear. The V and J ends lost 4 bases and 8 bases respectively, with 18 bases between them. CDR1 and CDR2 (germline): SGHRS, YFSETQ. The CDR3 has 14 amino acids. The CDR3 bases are TGCGCCAGCAGCATGGGGTCAGACCCCCCAGGCTACACCTTA. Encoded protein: CASSMGSDPPGYTL.

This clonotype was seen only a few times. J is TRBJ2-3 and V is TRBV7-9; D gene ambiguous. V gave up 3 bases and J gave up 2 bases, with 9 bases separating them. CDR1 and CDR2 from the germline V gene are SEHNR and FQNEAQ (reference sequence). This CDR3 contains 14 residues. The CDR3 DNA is TGTGCCAGCAGCTTTGGCCAGTACACAGATACGCAGTATTTT. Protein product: CASSFGQYTDTQYF.

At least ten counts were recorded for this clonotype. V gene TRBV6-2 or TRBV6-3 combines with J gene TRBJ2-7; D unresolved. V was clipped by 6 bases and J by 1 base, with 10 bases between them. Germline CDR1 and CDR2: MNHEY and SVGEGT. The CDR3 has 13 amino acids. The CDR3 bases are TGTGCCAGCAGGGCTAGATCTTCCTACGAGCAGTACGTC. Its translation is CASRARSSYEQYV.

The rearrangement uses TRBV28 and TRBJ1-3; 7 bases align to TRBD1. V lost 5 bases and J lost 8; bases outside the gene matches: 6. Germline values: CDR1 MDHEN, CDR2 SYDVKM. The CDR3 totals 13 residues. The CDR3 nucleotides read TGTGCCAGCAGTGTTACAGGGGCCCACACCATATATTTT. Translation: CASSVTGAHTIYF.

The CDR3 protein is CASIYVDTQYF. CDR3 in DNA: TGTGCCAGCATCTACGTGGATACGCAGTATTTT. J is TRBJ2-3 and V is TRBV2, with D unresolved. CDR3 size: 11 residues. The germline CDR1 and CDR2 sequences are SNHLY and FYNNEI. V was trimmed by 7 bases and J by 6 bases, leaving 8 bases between them.

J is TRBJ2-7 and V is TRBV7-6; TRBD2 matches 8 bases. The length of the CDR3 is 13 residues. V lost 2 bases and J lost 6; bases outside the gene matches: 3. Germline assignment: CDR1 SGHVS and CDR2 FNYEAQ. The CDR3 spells CASSLSAGGEQYF. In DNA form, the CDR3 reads TGTGCCAGCAGCTTATCTGCGGGGGGCGAGCAGTACTTC.

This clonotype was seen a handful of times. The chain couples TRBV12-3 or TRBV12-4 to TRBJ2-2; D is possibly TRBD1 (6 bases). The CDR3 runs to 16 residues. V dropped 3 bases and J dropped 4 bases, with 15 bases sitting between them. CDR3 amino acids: CASSFRPGAGTGELFF. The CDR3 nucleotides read TGTGCCAGCAGTTTTCGACCAGGGGCGGGCACCGGGGAGCTGTTTTTT.

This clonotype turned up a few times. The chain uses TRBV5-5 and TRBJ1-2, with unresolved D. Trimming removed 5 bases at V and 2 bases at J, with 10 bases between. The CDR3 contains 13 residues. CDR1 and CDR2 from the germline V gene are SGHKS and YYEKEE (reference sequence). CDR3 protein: CASRLGVNYGYTF. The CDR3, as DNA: TGTGCCAGCAGACTGGGCGTAAACTATGGCTACACCTTC. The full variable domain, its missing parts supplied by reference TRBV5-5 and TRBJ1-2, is DAGVTQSPTHLIKTRGQQVTLRCSPISGHKSVSWYQQVLGQGPQFIFQYYEKEERGRGNFPDRFSARQFPNYSSELNVNALLLGDSALYLCASRLGVNYGYTFGSGTRLTVV.

The CDR3 is CASTNGGHSTDTQYF. The CDR3 region has the DNA TGTGCCAGCACCAATGGGGGGCATAGCACAGATACGCAGTATTTT. This chain uses TRBV7-9 with TRBJ2-3; D possibly uses TRBD1 or TRBD2 (6 bases each). From germline, CDR1 is SEHNR and CDR2 FQNEAQ (reference sequence). Trimming stripped 7 bases from V and 0 bases from J, with 14 bases between. The CDR3 sequence is 15 residues long.